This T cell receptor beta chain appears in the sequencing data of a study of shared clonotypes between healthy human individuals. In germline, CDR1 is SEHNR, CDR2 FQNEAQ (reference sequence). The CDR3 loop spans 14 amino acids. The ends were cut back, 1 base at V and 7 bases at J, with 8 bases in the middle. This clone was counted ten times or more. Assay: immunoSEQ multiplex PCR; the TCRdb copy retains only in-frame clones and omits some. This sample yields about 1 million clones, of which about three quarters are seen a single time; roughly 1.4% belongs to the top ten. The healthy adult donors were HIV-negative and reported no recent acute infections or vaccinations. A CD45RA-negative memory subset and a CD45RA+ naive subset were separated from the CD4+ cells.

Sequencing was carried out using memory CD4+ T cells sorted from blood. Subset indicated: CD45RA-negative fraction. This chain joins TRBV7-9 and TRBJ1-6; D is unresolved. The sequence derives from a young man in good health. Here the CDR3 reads CASSLVAPNSPLHF. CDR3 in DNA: TGTGCCAGCAGCTTAGTCGCTCCCAATTCACCCCTCCACTTT.